A single sample is the source of the 4 T cell receptor beta chains below, sequenced in a study of shared clonotypes between healthy human individuals. Assay used: immunoSEQ multiplex PCR; TCRdb lists only in-frame clones, some missing. This sample yields roughly 1.4 million clones, of which approximately 98.5% are seen a single time; 0.36% belongs to the top ten. Sequenced material: naive CD4+ T cells sorted from blood. This sample's subset: CD45RA+ positively selected. Every receptor here comes from a man aged 25-40 years in good health.

This clone was seen just once. The rearrangement joins TRBV15 to TRBJ1-2, with D possibly matching TRBD1 (6 bases). The germline CDR1 and CDR2 sequences are LNHNV and YYDKDF (reference sequence). V shed 2 bases and J shed 4 bases, with 20 bases lying between them. The CDR3 has 17 amino acids. CDR3 sequence (DNA): TGTGCCACCAGCAGACCCCGATGGGGGGCTCGGGGCTATGGCTACACCTTC. This codes for CATSRPRWGARGYGYTF.

This sequence joins TRBV25-1 and TRBJ2-7, with 8 positions matching TRBD1. Trimming at V came to 9 bases and at J to 7 bases, leaving 14 bases not matched to a gene. Germline lookup yields CDR1 MGHDK and CDR2 SYGVNS. This CDR3 is built from 14 residues. The CDR3 protein is CASTLGQGPWEQYF. The CDR3, as DNA: TGTGCCAGTACCCTTGGACAGGGACCTTGGGAGCAGTACTTC.

This chain links TRBV29-1 with TRBJ1-1; D not certain. Trimming cost V 4 bases and J 5 bases, with 14 bases left between them. The CDR3 covers 13 residues. Germline V gene sequence: CDR1 SQVTM, CDR2 ANQGSEA. CDR3 DNA: TGCAGCGTTGTGACGTCCACCGGTACTGAAGCTTTCTTT. Residues: CSVVTSTGTEAFF.

The chain has TRBV4-3 and TRBJ2-7; D not resolved. Germline assignment: CDR1 LGHNA and CDR2 YSLEER. Trimming removed 4 bases from V and 2 bases from J, with 12 bases in between. This CDR3 comprises 14 residues. CDR3 bases: TGCGCCAGCAGCCCCATGACTGGACCCTACGAGCAGTACTTC. Its protein is CASSPMTGPYEQYF.